A selection of T cell receptor beta chains follows, all from one sample in a study of shared T cell receptors in the human thymus. The protocol was immunoSEQ multiplex PCR, while the TCRdb copy is restricted to in-frame clones and leaves out a portion. The sample consists of about 730,000 clones, 70% to 90% of them appearing once. The same specimen was also included in a second study, on human thymus T cells.

Sequencing was done on a sample of thymocytes. Every receptor here comes from a girl under three years old with a congenital heart defect. Both conserved end residues are part of each CDR3. D genes are given only for firm matches. The size of a clone is reported for some rows only, either as once, few or many, or as a class for expanded clones.

v_gene	abundance	d_gene	j_gene	CDR3nt	CDR3aa
TRBV15	NA	NA	TRBJ1-1	TGTGCCACCAGCAGGACCAGGGGGAACACTGAAGCTTTCTTT	CATSRTRGNTEAFF
TRBV10-3	once	TRBD1	TRBJ1-1	TGTGCCACGGGACAGGGGGGCACTGAAGCTTTCTTT	CATGQGGTEAFF
TRBV4-1	NA	NA	TRBJ1-1	TGCGCCAGCAGCCAGAGATCAAAGAACACTGAAGCTTTCTTT	CASSQRSKNTEAFF
TRBV5-1	NA	NA	TRBJ1-2	TGCGCCAGCAGCTTATCGAGGAACTATGGCTACACCTTC	CASSLSRNYGYTF
TRBV7-2	NA	TRBD2	TRBJ2-1	TGTGCCAGCAGGCTAGTGGGGACTAGGGGGGGAGTAGGGTACAATGAGCAGTTCTTC	CASRLVGTRGGVGYNEQFF
TRBV7-6	NA	TRBD1	TRBJ1-5	TGTGCCAGCAGCCCGGGGACAGGGTCAGATCAGCCCCAGCATTTT	CASSPGTGSDQPQHF
TRBV11-2	NA	NA	TRBJ1-5	TGTGCCAGCACCGACGGGGGGTTGGGTCAGCCCCAGCATTTT	CASTDGGLGQPQHF
TRBV6-5	NA	TRBD1	TRBJ2-2	TGTGCCAGCAAGAGGGGGCGTCGGTACACCGGGGAGCTGTTTTTT	CASKRGRRYTGELFF
TRBV5-1	NA	NA	TRBJ2-7	TGCGCCAGCAGCTTGGTCTACAGGGTAAGCGAGCAGTACTTC	CASSLVYRVSEQYF
TRBV19	NA	TRBD1	TRBJ2-7	TGTGCCAGTAGTGATCCCCCCAAGCGACAGGGACCTAACGAGCAGTACTTC	CASSDPPKRQGPNEQYF
TRBV2	NA	NA	TRBJ2-3	TGTGCCAGCATAGTAGTTAATGGCGGATCAGATACGCAGTATTTT	CASIVVNGGSDTQYF
TRBV27	NA	NA	TRBJ2-5	TGTGCCAGCAGTTTCTCCAGACTAATACCTGAAGAGACCCAGTACTTC	CASSFSRLIPEETQYF
TRBV19	NA	NA	TRBJ1-2	TGTGCCGTAAACACGAAGAGGGCCTATGGCTACACCTTC	CAVNTKRAYGYTF
TRBV28	NA	NA	TRBJ2-2	TGTGCCAGCAAGGGAGCTCCCGGGGAGCTGTTTTTT	CASKGAPGELFF
TRBV6-9	NA	NA	TRBJ2-7	TGTGCCAGCAGTTATATCTCAGGGCTGCGGAACGAGCAGTACTTC	CASSYISGLRNEQYF
TRBV10-3	NA	NA	TRBJ1-1	TGTGCCACCTCGATCAGGATCCTGAACACTGAAGCTTTCTTT	CATSIRILNTEAFF
TRBV4-3	few	TRBD1	TRBJ1-1	TGCGCCAGCAGCCCCGACAGGGAGGAACGTGGTGAGTTCGCTAACACTGAAGCTTTCTTT	CASSPDREERGEFANTEAFF
TRBV7-2	NA	TRBD2	TRBJ2-5	TGTGCCAGCAGCTTAGGGCTCTCGGGGGGATGGGAGACCCAGTACTTC	CASSLGLSGGWETQYF
TRBV12-5	NA	TRBD1	TRBJ2-1	TGTGCTAGTGGTTCGGGGACAGGGGAGGACTACAATGAGCAGTTCTTC	CASGSGTGEDYNEQFF
TRBV29-1	NA	TRBD2	TRBJ2-3	TGCAGCGTTGAAGATCTAGCGGCCGGAGGAGAAAATACGCAGTATTTT	CSVEDLAAGGENTQYF
TRBV5-6	NA	NA	TRBJ1-5	TGTGCCAGCAGCTTGGGGAGCAGGGATAGCAATCAGCCCCAGCATTTT	CASSLGSRDSNQPQHF
TRBV4-1	NA	NA	TRBJ2-5	TGCGCCAGCAGCCCCAGGGGTGAGACCCAGTACTTC	CASSPRGETQYF
TRBV30	NA	TRBD1	TRBJ1-1	TGTGCCTGGAGCGGACAGGGGGACACTGAAGCTTTCTTT	CAWSGQGDTEAFF
TRBV4-3	NA	NA	TRBJ1-1	TGCGCCAGCAGCCAACAGATTATGGCGACACCTACGAACACTGAAGCTTTCTTT	CASSQQIMATPTNTEAFF
TRBV4-1	NA	NA	TRBJ2-7	TGCGCCAGCAGCCAAAGAGCGTTCAGCTCCTACGAGCAGTACTTC	CASSQRAFSSYEQYF
TRBV6-1	NA	TRBD1	TRBJ2-7	TGTGCCAGCAGTGAAGCGGGACCGGGACAGGCCGCGTGGGAGCAGTACTTC	CASSEAGPGQAAWEQYF
TRBV5-1	NA	TRBD2	TRBJ2-1	TGCGCCAGCAGCTGGGGGCTAGCGGGGAGCAATGAGCAGTTCTTC	CASSWGLAGSNEQFF
TRBV30	once	NA	TRBJ1-1	TGTGCCTGGACCCACCCGGGGACATCGGGGACTGAAGCTTTCTTT	CAWTHPGTSGTEAFF
TRBV27	NA	NA	TRBJ1-1	TGTGCCAGCAGTTTATTGGGGGGGGGCGGTCAAAGCACTGAAGCTTTCTTT	CASSLLGGGGQSTEAFF
TRBV6-5	NA	NA	TRBJ1-1	TGTGCCAGCAGTTGCGGACAGACCCCTGAAGCTTTCTTT	CASSCGQTPEAFF
TRBV19	once	NA	TRBJ1-2	TGTGCCAGTAAGGGCAGGGAGGACTATGGCTACACCTTC	CASKGREDYGYTF
TRBV4-3	NA	TRBD1	TRBJ2-7	TGCGCCAGCAGCCAACCACCGGACAGGGTGAGAACCGTCTCCTACGAGCAGTACTTC	CASSQPPDRVRTVSYEQYF
TRBV14	NA	NA	TRBJ1-1	TGTGCCAGCAGCCAAGACACTCGACCAGGGAGGAGGAACACTGAAGCTTTCTTT	CASSQDTRPGRRNTEAFF
TRBV4-1	NA	NA	TRBJ2-2	TGCGCCAGCAGCCAAGATCCGTGGGGAGGTATGGCGAACACCGGGGAGCTGTTTTTT	CASSQDPWGGMANTGELFF
TRBV5-6	NA	TRBD2	TRBJ2-1	TGTGCCAGCAGCACTAAGCCTAGCGGGGGGTCCAACTACAATGAGCAGTTCTTC	CASSTKPSGGSNYNEQFF
TRBV6-5	NA	NA	TRBJ1-1	TGTGCCAGCAGTGGGGACTGCCCGAACACTGAAGCTTTCTTT	CASSGDCPNTEAFF
TRBV9	NA	NA	TRBJ2-1	TGTGCCAGCAGCGGGACGAGGACAGCAGAAAAGTACAATGAGCAGTTCTTC	CASSGTRTAEKYNEQFF
TRBV18	NA	NA	TRBJ2-5	TGTGCCAGCTCAACCATCGGGACCCAGTACTTC	CASSTIGTQYF
TRBV9	NA	TRBD2	TRBJ2-3	TGTGCCAGCAGCCCTACTGGGGCCAGCGGGGGGGCAACAGATACGCAGTATTTT	CASSPTGASGGATDTQYF
TRBV7-2	NA	TRBD1	TRBJ1-2	TGTGCCAGCAGCTTAGCGCCAAACCCTAGACAGGGGAGAGGCTACACCTTC	CASSLAPNPRQGRGYTF
TRBV4-3	NA	NA	TRBJ2-1	TGCGCCAGCAGCCAAGACAGGACCTACAATGAGCAGTTCTTC	CASSQDRTYNEQFF
TRBV4-2	NA	TRBD1	TRBJ1-5	TGTGCCAGCAGCCAAGATGCCCCCGGGACAGTTTTTCAGCCCCAGCATTTT	CASSQDAPGTVFQPQHF
TRBV2	NA	TRBD1	TRBJ2-7	TGTGCCAGCAGCGACGTTTGGGACAGGGGGCCGGACGAGCAGTACTTC	CASSDVWDRGPDEQYF
TRBV27	NA	NA	TRBJ1-2	TGTGCCAGCAGTTCCCACAGGGATGCTGGAGGCTACACCTTC	CASSSHRDAGGYTF
TRBV5-1	NA	TRBD2	TRBJ2-7	TGCGCCAGCAGCTCAGCGGGGGGGCTAGGTCGCGAGCAGTACTTC	CASSSAGGLGREQYF
TRBV11-2	NA	TRBD1	TRBJ2-7	TGTGCCAGCAGCTTACCGACGGGACAGGGGGCGAGGGAGCAGTACTTC	CASSLPTGQGAREQYF
TRBV5-4	NA	TRBD2	TRBJ2-7	TGTGCCAGCAAAATTAGCGGGGGCATCCCCTACGAGCAGTACTTC	CASKISGGIPYEQYF
TRBV5-1	NA	NA	TRBJ2-1	TGCGCCAGCAGCTCTCCGGCAGCAGGGGTGCCGCATGGTTGTGAGCAGTTCTTC	CASSSPAAGVPHGCEQFF
TRBV6-1	few	NA	TRBJ1-2	TGTGCCAGCAGGACGGACAGAACTATTGATGGCTACACCTTC	CASRTDRTIDGYTF
TRBV4-1	NA	TRBD1	TRBJ2-7	TGCGCCAGCAGCCTTCGGACAGGGGGCGTATCGGGACCCTACGAGCAGTACTTC	CASSLRTGGVSGPYEQYF
TRBV14	NA	NA	TRBJ1-2	TGTGCCAGCAGCCAAGGGGTTTTTGGGGTCAGGGCCTATGGCTACACCTTC	CASSQGVFGVRAYGYTF
TRBV28	NA	NA	TRBJ2-3	TGTGCCAGCAGTTTTTCTCCCAGGGGCAGCACAGATACGCAGTATTTT	CASSFSPRGSTDTQYF
TRBV6-1	NA	TRBD1	TRBJ1-5	TGTGCCAGCAGTGACGACAGGGGGAGGCAGCCCCAGCATTTT	CASSDDRGRQPQHF
TRBV7-6	NA	TRBD2	TRBJ2-5	TGTGCCAGCAGCTTACCGACCGGACTAGCGGGGGCCAATACATACCAAGAGACCCAGTACTTC	CASSLPTGLAGANTYQETQYF
TRBV15	NA	TRBD1	TRBJ2-5	TGTGCCACCAGCAGATCATTAAGAACAGGGGCTAAAGAGACCCAGTACTTC	CATSRSLRTGAKETQYF
TRBV6-1	NA	NA	TRBJ1-1	TGTGCCAGCAGGCCCCAGGCTCGGCCTGAAGCTTTCTTT	CASRPQARPEAFF
TRBV27	once	NA	TRBJ1-6	TGTGCCAGCAGTGATGGGGGAGGGGGTTCACCCCTCCACTTT	CASSDGGGGSPLHF
TRBV5-1	NA	TRBD1	TRBJ1-5	TGCGCCAGCAGCTTAGGGACAGGTAGCAATCAGCCCCAGCATTTT	CASSLGTGSNQPQHF
TRBV28	NA	NA	TRBJ2-2	TGTGCCAGCAGTTTTTCAGGGAAATGTACCGGGGAGCTGTTTTTT	CASSFSGKCTGELFF